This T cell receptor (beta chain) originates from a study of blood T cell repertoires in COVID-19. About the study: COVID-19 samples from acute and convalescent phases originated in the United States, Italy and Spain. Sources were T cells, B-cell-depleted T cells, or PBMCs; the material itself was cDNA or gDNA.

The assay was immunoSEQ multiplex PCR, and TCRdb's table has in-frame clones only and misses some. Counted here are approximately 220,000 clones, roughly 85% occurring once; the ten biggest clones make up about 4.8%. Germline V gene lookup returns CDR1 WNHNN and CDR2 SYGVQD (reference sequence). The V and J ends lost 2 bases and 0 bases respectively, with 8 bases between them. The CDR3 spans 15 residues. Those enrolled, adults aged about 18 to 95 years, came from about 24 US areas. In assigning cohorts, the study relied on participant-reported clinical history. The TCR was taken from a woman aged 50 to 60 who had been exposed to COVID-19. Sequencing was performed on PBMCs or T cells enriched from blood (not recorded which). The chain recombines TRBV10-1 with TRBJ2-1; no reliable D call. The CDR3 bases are TGCGCCAGCAGTGAGAATGTCGGCTCCTACAATGAGCAGTTCTTC. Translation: CASSENVGSYNEQFF.